This T cell receptor beta chain was recorded in a study of T cell responses to AZD1222 COVID-19 vaccine. Findings of the study overall: Recipients of AZD1222 seropositive at baseline numbered only 5 or 6. The donors showed a predominance of white British ancestry and of females, with possible underestimation of clonal diversity.

Data came from immunoSEQ multiplex PCR; TCRdb stores just in-frame clones and leaves some out. The sample has under 250,000 clones; more than 85% are singletons. Regarding this clone: The antigen is not known.

CDR1 MNHEY and CDR2 SVGAGI come from the germline V gene. V shed 6 bases and J 10 bases; nucleotides not matched to a gene: 9. This CDR3 has 14 residues. Sequenced here: peripheral blood, sampled on day 0 of MenACWY control vaccination. The chain links TRBV6-5 to TRBJ1-6; 7 bases are a match to TRBD1. The receptor's source is an adult in good health. The CDR3 is CASRTGTATSPLHF. CDR3 in DNA: TGTGCCAGCAGGACCGGGACAGCTACGTCACCCCTCCACTTT.